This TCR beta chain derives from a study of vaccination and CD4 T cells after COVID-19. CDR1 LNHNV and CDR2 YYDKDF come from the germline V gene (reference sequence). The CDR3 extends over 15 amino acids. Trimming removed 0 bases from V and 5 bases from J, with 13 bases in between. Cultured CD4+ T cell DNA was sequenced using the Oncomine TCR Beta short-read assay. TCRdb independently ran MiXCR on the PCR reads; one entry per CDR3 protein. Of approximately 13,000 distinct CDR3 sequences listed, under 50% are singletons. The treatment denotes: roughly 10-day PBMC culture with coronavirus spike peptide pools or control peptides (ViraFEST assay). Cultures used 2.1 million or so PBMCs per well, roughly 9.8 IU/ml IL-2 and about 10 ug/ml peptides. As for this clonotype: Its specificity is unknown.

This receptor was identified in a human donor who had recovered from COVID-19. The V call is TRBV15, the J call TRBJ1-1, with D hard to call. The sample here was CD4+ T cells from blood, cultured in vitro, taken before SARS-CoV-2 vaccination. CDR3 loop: CATSRDFGETTEAFF. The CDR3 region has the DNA TGTGCCACCAGCAGAGATTTCGGGGAGACTACTGAAGCTTTCTTT.